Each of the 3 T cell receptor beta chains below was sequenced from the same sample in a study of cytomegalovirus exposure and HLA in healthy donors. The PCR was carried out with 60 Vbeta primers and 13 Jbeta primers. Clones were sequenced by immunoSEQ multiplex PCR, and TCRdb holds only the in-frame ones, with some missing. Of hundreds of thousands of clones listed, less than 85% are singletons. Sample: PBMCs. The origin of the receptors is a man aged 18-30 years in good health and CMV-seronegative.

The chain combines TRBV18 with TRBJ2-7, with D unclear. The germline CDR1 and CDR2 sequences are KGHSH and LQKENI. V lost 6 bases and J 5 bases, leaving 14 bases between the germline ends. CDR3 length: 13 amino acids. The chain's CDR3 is CASSMSSYHEQYF. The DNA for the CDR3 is TGTGCCAGCTCCATGTCTTCCTATCACGAGCAGTACTTC. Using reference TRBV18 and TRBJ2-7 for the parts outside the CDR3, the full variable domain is NAGVMQNPRHLVRRRGQEARLRCSPMKGHSHVYWYRQLPEEGLKFMVYLQKENIIDESGMPKERFSAEFPKEGPSILRIQQVVRGDSAAYFCASSMSSYHEQYFGPGTRLTVT.

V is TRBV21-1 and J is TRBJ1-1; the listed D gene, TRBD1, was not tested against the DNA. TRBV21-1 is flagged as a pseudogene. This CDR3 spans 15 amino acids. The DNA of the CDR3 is TGTGCCAGCAGCAAAGTTGTACAGGGCCACACTGAAGCTTTCTTT. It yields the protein CASSKVVQGHTEAFF.

As DNA, the CDR3 is TGTGCCAGTAGTACATACTCGGGACAGGGGAGGTACGAGCAGTACTTC. As protein: CASSTYSGQGRYEQYF. The chain combines TRBV19 with TRBJ2-7, with TRBD1 matching over 10 bases. From germline, CDR1 is LNHDA and CDR2 SQIVND (reference sequence). V was clipped by 4 bases and J by 4 bases; unmatched bases: 10. The CDR3 runs to 16 residues.